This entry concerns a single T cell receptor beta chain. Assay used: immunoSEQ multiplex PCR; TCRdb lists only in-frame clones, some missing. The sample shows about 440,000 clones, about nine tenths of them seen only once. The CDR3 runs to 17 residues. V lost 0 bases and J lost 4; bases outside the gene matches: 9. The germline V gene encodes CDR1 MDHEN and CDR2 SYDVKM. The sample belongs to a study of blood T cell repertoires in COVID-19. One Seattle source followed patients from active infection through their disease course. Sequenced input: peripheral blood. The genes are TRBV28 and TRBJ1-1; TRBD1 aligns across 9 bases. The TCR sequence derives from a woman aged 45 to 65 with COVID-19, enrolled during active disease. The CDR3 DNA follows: TGTGCCAGCAGTTTATGGTCCGGGGGACAGGGATCCACTGAAGCTTTCTTT. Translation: CASSLWSGGQGSTEAFF. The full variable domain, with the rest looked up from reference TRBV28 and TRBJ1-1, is DVKVTQSSRYLVKRTGEKVFLECVQDMDHENMFWYRQDPGLGLRLIYFSYDVKMKEKGDIPEGYSVSREKKERFSLILESASTNQTSMYLCASSLWSGGQGSTEAFFGQGTRLTVV.